Below are 32 T cell receptor beta chains sequenced from a single sample in a study of T cell repertoires in cytomegalovirus infection. TCRdb fed the reads into MiXCR, producing one record per CDR3 protein. The sample has roughly 230,000 distinct CDR3 sequences, about 23% seen once; the top ten hold about 20%. Sequences were obtained from CD8+ T cells from PBMCs. The receptors were gathered from a human donor in good health (CMV status not recorded). Some clones in this sample may be carry-over from other donors' samples.

This clonotype showed up many times. The chain links TRBV6-1 to TRBJ2-2; 7 positions agree with TRBD1. Germline V gene lookup returns CDR1 MNHNS and CDR2 SASEGT. The CDR3 has 18 amino acids. The V gene end was trimmed by 5 bases and the J gene end by 6 bases; junction bases not matched to a gene: 18. In DNA form, the CDR3 reads TGTGCCAGCAGTTTTCTCGCACAGGGGAGTAATTTGGCCGGGGAGCTGTTTTTT. It codes for CASSFLAQGSNLAGELFF.

Ten or more counts support this clonotype. The chain joins TRBV7-9 to TRBJ1-1; no clear D gene. CDR1 is SEHNR, CDR2 FQNEAQ, per germline (reference sequence). The CDR3 is 14 amino acids. V lost 5 bases to trimming and J lost 1 base, with 11 bases between them. The CDR3 reads CASSPKPGNTEAFF. CDR3 DNA sequence: TGTGCCAGCAGCCCCAAACCGGGGAACACTGAAGCTTTCTTT.

This sequence joins TRBV9 and TRBJ2-1; the match to TRBD2 covers 9 bases. V was pared by 3 bases and J by 2 bases, with 9 bases of the junction left unmatched. This CDR3 region has 17 residues. CDR1 and CDR2 (germline): SGDLS, YYNGEE. The CDR3 DNA sequence: TGTGCCAGCAGCGCCCTAACTAGCGGGCCCGCCTACAATGAGCAGTTCTTC. It is translated as CASSALTSGPAYNEQFF. Combining the CDR3 with reference TRBV9 and TRBJ2-1 gives the whole variable domain DSGVTQTPKHLITATGQRVTLRCSPRSGDLSVYWYQQSLDQGLQFLIQYYNGEERAKGNILERFSAQQFPDLHSELNLSSLELGDSALYFCASSALTSGPAYNEQFFGPGTRLTVL.

The chain is built from TRBV20-1 and TRBJ2-2, with a possible D match to TRBD2 (6 bases). CDR1 DFQATT and CDR2 SNEGSKA come from the germline V gene (reference sequence). This CDR3 spans 13 amino acids. The V gene lost 3 bases and the J gene lost 6 bases, with 11 bases spanning the gap. CDR3 DNA sequence: TGCAGTGCTAGTCCGACTAGGGCCGGGGAGCTGTTTTTT. Its protein product is CSASPTRAGELFF.

There are a few counts of this clonotype. The chain carries TRBV28 and TRBJ1-2, with no clear D. The germline V gene has CDR1 MDHEN and CDR2 SYDVKM. CDR3 length: 16 residues. Trimming shortened V by 7 bases and J by 0 bases, and 18 bases separated the two germline ends. CDR3 bases: TGTGCCAGCACCCGGTTGATAATCGAGCCTAACTATGGCTACACCTTC. Protein: CASTRLIIEPNYGYTF.

With regard to this clonotype: Sequence at one end of the junction differs from germline and may be a read error. J is TRBJ2-3 and V is TRBV14; weak D call: TRBD2 (5 bases). The CDR3 runs 12 residues. Germline CDR1 SGHDN, CDR2 FVKESK. The CDR3: CASSQGRPGMDF. CDR3 in DNA: TGTGCCAGCAGCCAAGGGAGGCCGGGGATGGATTTT.

This clonotype was seen a handful of times. The chain carries TRBV11-1 and TRBJ2-7; D remains ambiguous. This CDR3 has 13 residues. Trimming removed 7 bases from V and 2 bases from J, with 12 bases in between. Looked up from germline, CDR1 is SGHAT and CDR2 is FQDESV (reference sequence). Here the CDR3 DNA reads TGTGCCAGCACCGTGGGCAGGACCTACGAGCAGTACTTC. As protein: CASTVGRTYEQYF.

In this sample, this clonotype turned up a few times. The chain couples TRBV7-9 to TRBJ1-4; D gene ambiguous. Trimming removed 4 bases at V and 4 bases at J, with 10 bases between. The CDR3 consists of 14 residues. Germline assignment: CDR1 SEHNR and CDR2 FQNEAQ (reference sequence). The CDR3 protein is CASSSPGDNEKLFF. The CDR3 region has the DNA TGTGCCAGCAGCTCCCCCGGAGATAATGAAAAACTGTTTTTT.

This clonotype was seen just once. A much larger clonotype is one base distant, so this may be a read error. The chain employs TRBV7-6 and TRBJ1-2; D might be TRBD1 (5 bases). Germline-derived CDR1 and CDR2 are SGHVS and FNYEAQ. V was clipped by 10 bases and J by 2 bases, with 14 bases between them. The CDR3 spans 13 residues. DNA of the CDR3: TGTGCCAACAGGACAACAGAAAACTATGGCTACACCTTC. It codes for CANRTTENYGYTF.

This clonotype was recorded a few times. CDR3: CASSPGLSYNEQFF. The CDR3 DNA reads TGTGCCAGCAGTCCAGGACTTTCCTACAATGAGCAGTTCTTC. This chain links TRBV12-3 or TRBV12-4 with TRBJ2-1; D might be TRBD2 (5 bases). V lost 5 bases to trimming and J lost 1 base, with 9 bases between them. The CDR3 sequence is 14 residues long.

This clonotype has at least ten counts. The chain couples TRBV7-8 to TRBJ1-2; weak D call: TRBD1 (6 bases). The CDR3 has 15 residues. CDR1 and CDR2 from the germline V gene are SGHVS and FQNEAQ. The ends were cut back, 1 base at V and 2 bases at J, with 11 bases in the middle. CDR3 coding DNA: TGTGCCAGCAGCTTAGGTGGCAGGGGAAACTATGGCTACACCTTC. It is translated as CASSLGGRGNYGYTF. Full variable domain (rest looked up from reference TRBV7-8 and TRBJ1-2): GAGVSQSPRYKVAKRGQDVALRCDPISGHVSLFWYQQALGQGPEFLTYFQNEAQLDKSGLPSDRFFAERPEGSVSTLKIQRTQQEDSAVYLCASSLGGRGNYGYTFGSGTRLTVV.

In its sample, this clonotype was seen a few times. The chain uses TRBV11-2 and TRBJ2-3, with D unresolved. There are 13 residues in the CDR3. V lost 2 bases and J 2 bases, leaving 5 bases between the germline ends. The germline gives CDR1 SGHAT, CDR2 FQNNGV. The CDR3 DNA is TGTGCCAGCAGCTTAATCCCCACAGATACGCAGTATTTT. This encodes CASSLIPTDTQYF. The whole variable domain, filled in from reference TRBV11-2 and TRBJ2-3, reads EAGVAQSPRYKIIEKRQSVAFWCNPISGHATLYWYQQILGQGPKLLIQFQNNGVVDDSQLPKDRFSAERLKGVDSTLKIQPAKLEDSAVYLCASSLIPTDTQYFGPGTRLTVL.

The rearrangement links TRBV6-5 to TRBJ2-1, with 9 bases matching TRBD2. This CDR3 region has 16 residues. Losses at the gene ends were 6 bases for V and 7 bases for J; bases not matched to a gene: 13. The germline V gene has CDR1 MNHEY and CDR2 SVGAGI. DNA of the CDR3: TGTGCCAGCAGGGACGAAGCGGGGGGTGTTTCTAATGAGCAGTTCTTC. Protein sequence: CASRDEAGGVSNEQFF.

This clonotype was counted a few times. Since a much larger clone is just one base distant, this may be a read error. The chain joins TRBV7-2 to TRBJ2-5; tentative D call: TRBD1 (6 bases). The CDR3 contains 13 residues. CDR1 SGHTA and CDR2 FQGNSA come from the germline V gene. CDR3 protein: CASSLLRGEPQYF. The CDR3 coding sequence is TGTGCCAGCAGCTTACTCAGGGGAGAGCCCCAGTACTTC.

Ten or more counts support this clonotype. The chain has TRBV7-2 and TRBJ2-7, with TRBD2 matching 11 bases. V dropped 4 bases and J dropped 7; count of bases not matched to a gene: 12. The germline V gene has CDR1 SGHTA and CDR2 FQGNSA. The length of the CDR3 is 16 residues. The CDR3 DNA reads as TGTGCCAGCAGCTGGGCCTTAGCGGGGGGGTTGGTAGAGCAGTACTTC. Translating it yields CASSWALAGGLVEQYF.

This chain links TRBV2 with TRBJ1-1; perhaps TRBD1 as D (5 bases). The V end lost 1 base, the J end lost 11 bases, and 17 bases lay between the germline ends. The V gene's germline CDR1 is SNHLY and CDR2 FYNNEI. This CDR3 is 14 amino acids long. The CDR3 DNA reads TGTGCCAGCAGTGAAGTAGGAGGAGGTGAGGGGGCTTTCTTT. It yields the protein CASSEVGGGEGAFF.

This clonotype was seen more than once but under ten times. The CDR3 bases are TGTGCCAGCAGCTTATACAGACCCACCCTGGAAGCTTTCTTT. Its protein is CASSLYRPTLEAFF. The rearrangement uses TRBV7-2 and TRBJ1-1; D gene uncertain. V lost 2 bases, J lost 8 bases, and 15 bases lay in between. The CDR3 loop spans 14 amino acids. CDR1 and CDR2 from the germline V gene are SGHTA and FQGNSA.

The table lists this clonotype with many counts. The V and J genes are TRBV7-2 and TRBJ1-1; 8 positions agree with TRBD1. This CDR3 contains 13 residues. The J segment lost 6 bases and the V segment lost 6 bases, leaving 6 bases of the junction unmatched. The germline CDR1 and CDR2 sequences are SGHTA and FQGNSA. The CDR3 DNA reads TGTGCCAGCAGGGAGACAGGGGTCCCTGAAGCTTTCTTT. Translating gives CASRETGVPEAFF.

J is TRBJ2-7 and V is TRBV6-6, with no clear D. Germline CDR1 and CDR2: MNHNY and SVGAGI (reference sequence). This CDR3 is 11 amino acids long. Trimming pared 6 bases from V and 1 base from J, leaving 4 bases between. CDR3 in amino acids: CASRYSYEQYF. In nucleotides, the CDR3 is TGTGCCAGCAGGTATTCCTACGAGCAGTACTTC.

V usage is TRBV5-1 and J usage is TRBJ1-1; 9 bases align to TRBD1. The CDR3 runs 14 residues. V trimming: 6 bases; J trimming: 0 bases; junction bases outside the gene matches: 3. Germline loops: CDR1 SGHRS, CDR2 YFSETQ. The CDR3 spells CASTWDRVNTEAFF. For the CDR3, the DNA is TGCGCCAGCACTTGGGACAGGGTGAACACTGAAGCTTTCTTT.

The sample holds many counts of this clonotype. The chain joins TRBV7-8 to TRBJ2-5; D could derive from TRBD1 or TRBD2 (6 bases each). This CDR3 is built from 15 residues. The germline CDR1 and CDR2 sequences are SGHVS and FQNEAQ. V gave up 2 bases and J gave up 4 bases, with 14 bases separating them. The CDR3 DNA reads as TGTGCCAGCAGCTTATACAGGGAGGTGTTAGAGACCCAGTACTTC. The encoded protein is CASSLYREVLETQYF. Based on the CDR3 plus reference TRBV7-8 and TRBJ2-5, the full variable domain is GAGVSQSPRYKVAKRGQDVALRCDPISGHVSLFWYQQALGQGPEFLTYFQNEAQLDKSGLPSDRFFAERPEGSVSTLKIQRTQQEDSAVYLCASSLYREVLETQYFGPGTRLLVL.

This clonotype was observed a handful of times. The chain is built from TRBV5-1 and TRBJ2-1; D gene unclear. Germline V lookup: CDR1 SGHRS, CDR2 YFSETQ. The CDR3 spans 14 residues. V shed 5 bases and J shed 6 bases, with 15 bases lying between them. CDR3 sequence reads: CASRTPGGFNEQFF. In nucleotides, the CDR3 is TGCGCCAGCAGGACACCTGGCGGCTTCAATGAGCAGTTCTTC. Full variable domain (outside the CDR3, taken from reference TRBV5-1 and TRBJ2-1): KAGVTQTPRYLIKTRGQQVTLSCSPISGHRSVSWYQQTPGQGLQFLFEYFSETQRNKGNFPGRFSGRQFSNSRSEMNVSTLELGDSALYLCASRTPGGFNEQFFGPGTRLTVL.

This clonotype was detected a few times. The chain links TRBV7-9 to TRBJ1-1; possibly TRBD1 for D (6 bases). This CDR3 contains 14 residues. The germline CDR1 and CDR2 sequences are SEHNR and FQNEAQ (reference sequence). The ends were cut back, 5 bases at V and 2 bases at J, with 12 bases in the middle. The CDR3 nucleotides read TGTGCCAGCAGCCGACGGACAGTAAACACTGAAGCTTTCTTT. This codes for CASSRRTVNTEAFF.

This clonotype was recorded many times. The V gene is TRBV12-3 or TRBV12-4, the J gene TRBJ1-2; D unresolved. Trimming took off 7 bases at V and 7 bases at J, with 10 bases between the two ends. The CDR3 has 11 amino acids. CDR3: CASNVGGGYTF. CDR3 sequence (DNA): TGTGCCAGCAACGTCGGCGGTGGCTACACCTTC.

This clonotype was counted between two and nine times. V usage is TRBV24-1 and J usage is TRBJ2-3; a weak D match, TRBD2 (6 bases). V gave up 3 bases and J gave up 0 bases, with 12 bases separating them. Germline V gene lookup returns CDR1 KGHDR and CDR2 SFDVKD. The CDR3 spans 16 residues. This CDR3 reads CATSDPRGSSTDTQYF. The DNA of the CDR3 is TGTGCCACCAGTGATCCCCGGGGGTCAAGCACAGATACGCAGTATTTT.

The chain carries TRBV28 and TRBJ2-7; D unclear. Germline loops: CDR1 MDHEN, CDR2 SYDVKM. The CDR3 totals 15 residues. Trimming removed 2 bases from V and 0 bases from J, with 11 bases in between. The CDR3 reads CASSLRALSSYEQYF. The CDR3 bases are TGTGCCAGCAGTTTAAGGGCGCTGAGCTCCTACGAGCAGTACTTC. Drawing the rest from reference TRBV28 and TRBJ2-7, the complete variable domain is DVKVTQSSRYLVKRTGEKVFLECVQDMDHENMFWYRQDPGLGLRLIYFSYDVKMKEKGDIPEGYSVSREKKERFSLILESASTNQTSMYLCASSLRALSSYEQYFGPGTRLTVT.

In this sample, this clonotype turned up a few times. The gene calls are TRBV29-1 and TRBJ2-2; either TRBD1 or TRBD2 may supply D (5 bases each). The CDR3 loop spans 14 amino acids. V was cut by 5 bases and J by 1 base, with 11 bases left in between. CDR1 SQVTM and CDR2 ANQGSEA come from the germline V gene. The CDR3 DNA reads as TGCAGCGTTCGATGGGACCAGAACACCGGGGAGCTGTTTTTT. This codes for CSVRWDQNTGELFF.

CDR3: CASSLTLYNEQFF. CDR3 nucleotide sequence: TGTGCCAGCAGTCTAACACTCTACAATGAGCAGTTCTTC. The V and J genes are TRBV28 and TRBJ2-1; D unclear. Trimming removed 5 bases from V and 3 bases from J, with 8 bases in between. This CDR3 is built from 13 residues. Germline V gene data show CDR1 as MDHEN and CDR2 as SYDVKM.

V and J are TRBV5-6 and TRBJ2-3; D uncertain. V gave up 1 base and J gave up 6 bases, with 15 bases separating them. The V gene's germline CDR1 is SGHDT and CDR2 YYEEEE. CDR3 length: 15 residues. The CDR3 sequence is CASSLSVSPTDTQYF. CDR3 DNA sequence: TGTGCCAGCAGCTTGTCAGTGAGCCCTACGGATACGCAGTATTTT.

This clonotype was counted at least ten times. The V call is TRBV11-2, the J call TRBJ2-1, with D unclear. The germline V gene has CDR1 SGHAT and CDR2 FQNNGV. Trimming cost V 3 bases and J 4 bases, with 7 bases left between them. The length of the CDR3 is 13 residues. This CDR3 reads CASSLDLYNEQFF. The CDR3 DNA is TGTGCCAGCAGCTTGGACCTGTACAATGAGCAGTTCTTC.

This clonotype has only a few counts. The V and J genes are TRBV19 and TRBJ1-1; TRBD1 is a possible D gene (6 bases). Germline loops: CDR1 LNHDA, CDR2 SQIVND (reference sequence). Trimming left V 3 bases short and J 2 bases short, with 13 bases between. The CDR3 has 15 amino acids. This CDR3 is CASSMTGTSNTEAFF. CDR3 nucleotide sequence: TGTGCCAGTAGTATGACCGGGACATCCAACACTGAAGCTTTCTTT.

Ten or more counts support this clonotype. The rearrangement uses TRBV6-6 and TRBJ2-1; TRBD2 might be the D (5 bases). V was trimmed by 0 bases and J by 9 bases, leaving 21 bases between them. This CDR3 contains 17 residues. Germline V gives CDR1 MNHNY, CDR2 SVGAGI (reference sequence). In DNA, the CDR3 is TGTGCCAGCAGTTACTCCGGCGGGCAACCGCGGCGGACTGAGCAGTTCTTC. Protein: CASSYSGGQPRRTEQFF.